The present entry profiles one TCR beta chain with its context. V gave up 2 bases and J gave up 4 bases, with 14 bases separating them. This CDR3 spans 15 amino acids. Germline V gene data show CDR1 as MNHEY and CDR2 as SVGAGI. Profiled with immunoSEQ multiplex PCR; TCRdb holds only in-frame clones, not every one. The repertoire consists of 210,000 or so clones, with more than 70% occurring once and the leading ten covering approximately 2.9%. The source of the sample is a study of blood T cell repertoires in COVID-19. Study-level background: Sites in the United States, Italy and Spain provided acute and convalescent COVID-19 samples. The analysed material was cDNA or gDNA that came from T cells, B-cell-depleted T cells, or PBMCs.

The chain carries TRBV6-5 and TRBJ1-2; D ambiguous. Sequenced material: peripheral blood. This receptor was obtained from a woman of 80 years or more with active or convalescent COVID-19. The CDR3 DNA follows: TGTGCCAGCAGTTACGGTGTTGAGGGAGCCTATGGCTACACCTTC. Its translation: CASSYGVEGAYGYTF.